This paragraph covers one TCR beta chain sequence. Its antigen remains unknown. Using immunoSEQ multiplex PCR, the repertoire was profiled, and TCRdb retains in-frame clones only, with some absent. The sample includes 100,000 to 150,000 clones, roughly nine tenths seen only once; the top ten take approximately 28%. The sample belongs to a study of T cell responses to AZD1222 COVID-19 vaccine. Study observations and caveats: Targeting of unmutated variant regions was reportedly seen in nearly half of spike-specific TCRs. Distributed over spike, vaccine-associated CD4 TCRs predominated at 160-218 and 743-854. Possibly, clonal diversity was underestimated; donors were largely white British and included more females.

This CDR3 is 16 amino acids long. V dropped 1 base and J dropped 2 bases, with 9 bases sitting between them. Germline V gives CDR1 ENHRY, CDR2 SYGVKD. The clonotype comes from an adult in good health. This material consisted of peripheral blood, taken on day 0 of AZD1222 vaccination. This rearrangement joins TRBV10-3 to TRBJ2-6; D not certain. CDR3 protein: CAISEFGNAGANVLTF. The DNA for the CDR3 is TGTGCCATCAGTGAGTTTGGGAACGCTGGGGCCAACGTCCTGACTTTC.